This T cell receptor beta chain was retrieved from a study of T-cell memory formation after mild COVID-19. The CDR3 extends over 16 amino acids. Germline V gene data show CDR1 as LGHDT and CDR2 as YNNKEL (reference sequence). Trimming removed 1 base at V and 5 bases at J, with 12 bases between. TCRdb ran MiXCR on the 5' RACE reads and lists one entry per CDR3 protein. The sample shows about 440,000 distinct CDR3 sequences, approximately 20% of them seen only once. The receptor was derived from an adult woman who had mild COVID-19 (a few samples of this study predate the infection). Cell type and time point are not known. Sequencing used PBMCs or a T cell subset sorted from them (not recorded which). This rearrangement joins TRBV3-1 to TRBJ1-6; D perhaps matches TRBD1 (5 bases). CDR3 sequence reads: CASSQVAGSNNSPLHF. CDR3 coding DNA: TGTGCCAGCAGCCAAGTTGCAGGGTCGAATAATTCACCCCTCCACTTT.